Below, 32 T cell receptor beta chains from the same sample are listed, as sequenced in a study of T cell changes during pregnancy in multiple sclerosis. Clones were sequenced by immunoSEQ multiplex PCR, and TCRdb holds only the in-frame ones, with some missing. The repertoire holds 30,000 to 45,000 clones, with around nine tenths as singletons. The sequenced sample was CD4+ T cells from peripheral blood mononuclear cells, obtained in the first trimester of pregnancy. Receptors originate from a female donor with multiple sclerosis, enrolled in a pregnancy study.

This chain uses TRBV7-9 with TRBJ1-2; 7 nucleotides line up with TRBD1. CDR1 is SEHNR, CDR2 FQNEAQ, per germline (reference sequence). The V and J ends lost 0 bases and 0 bases, in that order; junction bases with no gene match: 4. The CDR3 is made up of 16 amino acids. This CDR3 reads CASSLASGTANYGYTF. For the CDR3, the DNA is TGTGCCAGCAGCTTAGCCTCCGGGACAGCTAACTATGGCTACACCTTC.

The chain has TRBV18 and TRBJ2-1, with a tentative D call TRBD2 (6 bases). V gave up 5 bases and J gave up 4 bases, with 15 bases separating them. This CDR3 region has 15 residues. Germline V lookup: CDR1 KGHSH, CDR2 LQKENI. The CDR3 DNA sequence: TGTGCCAGCTCAAGTGGGCGGGACCTATACAATGAGCAGTTCTTC. Translating gives CASSSGRDLYNEQFF.

The chain is built from TRBV5-1 and TRBJ2-7; 7 bases align to TRBD1. This CDR3 has 14 residues. CDR1 and CDR2 (germline): SGHRS, YFSETQ. The ends lost 4 bases at V and 2 bases at J; junction bases unmatched: 6. CDR3 nucleotides: TGCGCCAGCAGCACACAGGGGTCCCCCTACGAGCAGTACTTC. Protein: CASSTQGSPYEQYF. The full variable domain, its missing parts supplied by reference TRBV5-1 and TRBJ2-7, is KAGVTQTPRYLIKTRGQQVTLSCSPISGHRSVSWYQQTPGQGLQFLFEYFSETQRNKGNFPGRFSGRQFSNSRSEMNVSTLELGDSALYLCASSTQGSPYEQYFGPGTRLTVT.

The chain recombines TRBV6-5 with TRBJ2-7; a weak D match, TRBD2 (6 bases). From germline, CDR1 is MNHEY and CDR2 SVGAGI. V shed 2 bases and J shed 2 bases, with 16 bases lying between them. This CDR3 has 16 amino acids. CDR3 loop: CASSYPTGAGPYEQYF. The DNA for the CDR3 is TGTGCCAGCAGTTACCCTACGGGAGCGGGCCCCTACGAGCAGTACTTC.

V and J are TRBV27 and TRBJ2-1; D is perhaps TRBD1 (6 bases). This CDR3 has 16 amino acids. Per the germline V gene, CDR1 is MNHEY and CDR2 is SMNVEV (reference sequence). The V gene lost 3 bases and the J gene lost 5 bases, with 17 bases spanning the gap. As DNA, the CDR3 is TGTGCCAGCAGTTTTCGGTGGGCAGGGGCAGACAATGAGCAGTTCTTC. Its protein is CASSFRWAGADNEQFF.

The rearrangement links TRBV19 to TRBJ1-4; 10 bases are shared with TRBD1. Germline V lookup: CDR1 LNHDA, CDR2 SQIVND (reference sequence). Losses at the gene ends were 5 bases for V and 5 bases for J; bases not matched to a gene: 8. The length of the CDR3 is 16 residues. CDR3 nucleotides: TGTGCCAGTAGTCAGTGGACAGGGGGAGAGAATGAAAAACTGTTTTTT. Encoded protein: CASSQWTGGENEKLFF.

The chain employs TRBV6-1 and TRBJ1-5; 10 nucleotides align to TRBD1. V gave up 6 bases and J gave up 7 bases; unmatched junction bases: 9. This CDR3 has 15 residues. Per the germline V gene, CDR1 is MNHNS and CDR2 is SASEGT. The CDR3 DNA reads TGTGCCAGCAGCGAGGGACAGGGGAACTTGCAGCCCCAGCATTTT. Amino acid sequence: CASSEGQGNLQPQHF.

The V call is TRBV6-5, the J call TRBJ1-1; D is possibly TRBD1 (6 bases). The CDR3 contains 13 residues. V lost 7 bases and J 6 bases, leaving 15 bases between the germline ends. From germline, CDR1 is MNHEY and CDR2 SVGAGI. The CDR3 reads CASNRGGRAEAFF. The CDR3 DNA follows: TGTGCCAGCAACAGAGGGGGAAGGGCTGAAGCTTTCTTT.

This chain joins TRBV9 and TRBJ1-1, with TRBD1 matching over 9 bases. The CDR3 is 15 residues long. The V gene's germline CDR1 is SGDLS and CDR2 YYNGEE. The J segment lost 3 bases and the V segment lost 4 bases, leaving 7 bases of the junction unmatched. This CDR3 reads CASSSRTGEYTEAFF. DNA of the CDR3: TGTGCCAGCAGCTCCCGGACAGGGGAATACACTGAAGCTTTCTTT.

In this sample, this clone turned up once. The chain employs TRBV30 and TRBJ2-7; 9 nucleotides match TRBD1. CDR3 length equals 15 residues. V trimming: 5 bases; J trimming: 0 bases; junction bases outside the gene matches: 8. Germline V lookup: CDR1 GTSNPN, CDR2 SVGIG (reference sequence). The CDR3 protein is CAWGPGTGSSYEQYF. In DNA form, the CDR3 reads TGTGCCTGGGGTCCCGGGACAGGGTCCTCCTACGAGCAGTACTTC.

This chain uses TRBV2 with TRBJ1-2; the match to TRBD1 covers 7 bases. Looked up from germline, CDR1 is SNHLY and CDR2 is FYNNEI. With V trimmed by 7 bases and J by 7 bases, 15 bases remained unmatched. This CDR3 is built from 15 residues. The CDR3 sequence: CASTLIATGQSGYTF. CDR3 nucleotides: TGTGCCAGCACCTTGATTGCGACAGGGCAGTCTGGCTACACCTTC.

The rearrangement links TRBV2 to TRBJ1-2; maybe TRBD1 (6 bases). Germline CDR1 is SNHLY and CDR2 is FYNNEI. CDR3 size: 14 residues. The V end was cut by 2 bases, the J end by 8 bases, with 15 bases between. CDR3 amino acids: CASSERAGAWGYTF. The DNA for the CDR3 is TGTGCCAGCAGTGAACGTGCGGGGGCCTGGGGCTACACCTTC.

The chain couples TRBV7-3 to TRBJ2-3; D may be TRBD1 (6 bases). Germline V gives CDR1 SGHTA, CDR2 FQGTGA. Trimming cost V 5 bases and J 5 bases, with 17 bases left between them. The CDR3 runs 15 residues. The CDR3 sequence is CASSRDTRPIDTQYF. CDR3 DNA sequence: TGTGCCAGCAGCCGGGACACCCGCCCAATAGATACGCAGTATTTT.

The chain has TRBV9 and TRBJ1-1; maybe TRBD1 (5 bases). CDR3 length: 14 residues. Germline V gene lookup returns CDR1 SGDLS and CDR2 YYNGEE. With 0 bases removed from V and 1 base from J, the gap between germline ends came to 7 bases. Here the CDR3 reads CASSVGQRNTEAFF. DNA for the CDR3: TGTGCCAGCAGCGTAGGACAGAGGAACACTGAAGCTTTCTTT.

This chain connects TRBV4-1 to TRBJ2-1; 9 nucleotides align to TRBD1. Unmatched junction bases numbered 1, after V lost 0 bases and J lost 4 bases. The CDR3 contains 15 residues. CDR1 and CDR2 from the germline V gene are MGHRA and YSYEKL. CDR3 bases: TGCGCCAGCAGCCAAGAAGGACAGGGGTACAATGAGCAGTTCTTC. Its translation: CASSQEGQGYNEQFF.

This chain links TRBV19 with TRBJ2-5; 8 nucleotides agree with TRBD1. Germline V gene sequence: CDR1 LNHDA, CDR2 SQIVND (reference sequence). Trimming removed 5 bases from V and 4 bases from J; junction bases left unmatched: 12. The CDR3 runs 16 residues. The CDR3 loop reads CASSPLGQGILETQYF. For the CDR3, the DNA is TGTGCCAGTAGTCCGCTCGGACAGGGTATTTTAGAGACCCAGTACTTC.

This sequence joins TRBV29-1 and TRBJ2-3; tentative D call: TRBD1 (6 bases). The V end lost 7 bases, the J end lost 2 bases, and 10 bases lay between the germline ends. From germline, CDR1 is SQVTM and CDR2 ANQGSEA. The CDR3 consists of 12 residues. The CDR3 spells CSADSTTDTQYF. The CDR3 nucleotides read TGCAGCGCGGACAGCACCACAGATACGCAGTATTTT.

The chain is built from TRBV9 and TRBJ2-2, with 9 bases matching TRBD1. This CDR3 contains 14 residues. The germline gives CDR1 SGDLS, CDR2 YYNGEE. Trimming removed 4 bases from V and 5 bases from J; junction bases left unmatched: 3. The CDR3 DNA follows: TGTGCCAGCAGCACCGGGACAGGGACCGGGGAGCTGTTTTTT. This sequence encodes CASSTGTGTGELFF.

The chain employs TRBV19 and TRBJ1-2; 7 bases line up with TRBD1. CDR1 LNHDA and CDR2 SQIVND come from the germline V gene (reference sequence). The trim removed 6 bases at V and 7 bases at J, leaving 17 bases unmatched. The CDR3 extends over 16 amino acids. The CDR3 region has the DNA TGTGCCAGTAGCCGAAACGTCGACAGGGCTCAGCGTGGCTACACCTTC. It codes for CASSRNVDRAQRGYTF.

The chain combines TRBV29-1 with TRBJ1-2, with 8 bases lining up with TRBD1. The CDR3 contains 13 residues. The junction had 10 bases not matched to a gene; V was cut back by 8 bases and J by 5 bases. CDR1 and CDR2 from the germline V gene are SQVTM and ANQGSEA. The CDR3 region has the DNA TGCAGCTCTGGACAGGGCGGAGAGTATGGCTACACCTTC. Encoded protein: CSSGQGGEYGYTF.

The CDR3 loop reads CASSVAYRPNEKLFF. In DNA form, the CDR3 reads TGTGCCAGCAGCGTAGCTTACAGACCAAATGAAAAACTGTTTTTT. The chain carries TRBV9 and TRBJ1-4; unclear D gene. Trimming took 0 bases from V and 5 from J, leaving 11 bases between them. Germline V gene sequence: CDR1 SGDLS, CDR2 YYNGEE. CDR3 size: 15 residues.

This clone was seen a handful of times. The chain uses TRBV27 and TRBJ1-5; D unclear. V was clipped by 5 bases and J by 5 bases, with 16 bases between them. This CDR3 has 15 residues. Germline CDR1 is MNHEY and CDR2 is SMNVEV (reference sequence). The CDR3 protein is CASSNSNGGDQPQHF. For the CDR3, the DNA is TGTGCCAGCAGTAACAGTAATGGTGGTGATCAGCCCCAGCATTTT.

The chain has TRBV13 and TRBJ2-2; weak D call: TRBD2 (6 bases). The CDR3 extends over 15 amino acids. Per the germline V gene, CDR1 is PRHDT and CDR2 is FYEKMQ (reference sequence). V was trimmed by 2 bases and J by 1 base, leaving 8 bases between them. The CDR3 coding sequence is TGTGCCAGCAGCTTAAACGGGGGGAACACCGGGGAGCTGTTTTTT. Protein: CASSLNGGNTGELFF. The variable domain in full, completed from reference TRBV13 and TRBJ2-2, reads AAGVIQSPRHLIKEKRETATLKCYPIPRHDTVYWYQQGPGQDPQFLISFYEKMQSDKGSIPDRFSAQQFSDYHSELNMSSLELGDSALYFCASSLNGGNTGELFFGEGSRLTVL.

Here the CDR3 reads CASRGTRGGQEYF. As DNA, the CDR3 is TGTGCCAGCCGGGGTACCAGAGGGGGACAGGAGTACTTC. This rearrangement joins TRBV27 to TRBJ2-7; 8 bases map to TRBD1. The CDR3 length is 13 residues. Germline CDR1 MNHEY, CDR2 SMNVEV (reference sequence). With 8 bases clipped from V and 11 bases from J, the junction kept 14 bases outside the gene matches.

The chain employs TRBV5-4 and TRBJ2-3, with TRBD1 matching over 11 bases. Germline CDR1 SGHNT, CDR2 YYREEE (reference sequence). The CDR3 has 15 residues. The ends lost 4 bases at V and 6 bases at J; junction bases unmatched: 7. The CDR3: CASSLIRTGGDTQYF. The CDR3, as DNA: TGTGCCAGCAGCCTCATACGGACAGGGGGCGATACGCAGTATTTT.

The genes are TRBV6-9 and TRBJ2-5; D is perhaps TRBD2 (5 bases). The CDR3 spans 12 residues. Germline V gene sequence: CDR1 MNHGY, CDR2 SVAAGI. Trimming took off 8 bases at V and 1 base at J, with 8 bases between the two ends. The CDR3 DNA reads TGTGCCAGCGGAGGAGGCCAAGAGACCCAGTACTTC. Residues: CASGGGQETQYF.

The chain links TRBV2 to TRBJ2-1; D may be TRBD1 (7 bases). Trimming cost V 4 bases and J 4 bases, with 14 bases left between them. The CDR3 extends over 15 amino acids. The germline CDR1 and CDR2 sequences are SNHLY and FYNNEI. The CDR3 nucleotides are TGTGCCAGCAGTGCCAACCAGGGGGGATACAATGAGCAGTTCTTC. Translated, it gives CASSANQGGYNEQFF.

This clone has just a few counts. V usage is TRBV7-9 and J usage is TRBJ1-4; D not resolved. Germline V lookup: CDR1 SEHNR, CDR2 FQNEAQ (reference sequence). CDR3 length: 13 amino acids. V was pared by 6 bases and J by 8 bases, with 13 bases between. The CDR3 region has the DNA TGTGCCAGCAGGGCGGATGGGGAGGAAAAACTGTTTTTT. Translated, it gives CASRADGEEKLFF.

V gene TRBV7-9 combines with J gene TRBJ1-6; D is perhaps TRBD1 (5 bases). This CDR3 has 15 amino acids. The ends were cut back, 5 bases at V and 15 bases at J, with 23 bases in the middle. The germline CDR1 and CDR2 sequences are SEHNR and FQNEAQ (reference sequence). For the CDR3, the DNA is TGTGCCAGCAGCCGCGAGGGACTGTGGGCTAGCGACCTCCACTTT. This sequence encodes CASSREGLWASDLHF.

This clone came up once. The genes are TRBV19 and TRBJ2-2, with 8 nucleotides matching TRBD1. Per the germline V gene, CDR1 is LNHDA and CDR2 is SQIVND (reference sequence). The CDR3 runs to 14 residues. V lost 7 bases to trimming and J lost 1 base; unmatched junction nucleotides: 2. The CDR3 DNA is TGTGCCAGTACCGGGACAGGGAACACCGGGGAGCTGTTTTTT. Translation: CASTGTGNTGELFF.

CDR3 in amino acids: CASSLSRDGELFF. Written as DNA, the CDR3 is TGTGCCAGCAGCTTAAGCCGGGACGGGGAGCTGTTTTTT. The chain combines TRBV7-9 with TRBJ2-2; tentative D call: TRBD2 (5 bases). The germline V gene encodes CDR1 SEHNR and CDR2 FQNEAQ (reference sequence). With 2 bases removed from V and 7 bases from J, the gap between germline ends came to 8 bases. The CDR3 totals 13 residues.

The V gene is TRBV5-1, the J gene TRBJ2-3, with 7 bases identical to TRBD2. Looked up from germline, CDR1 is SGHRS and CDR2 is YFSETQ. The trim removed 1 base at V and 4 bases at J, leaving 6 bases unmatched. The CDR3 extends over 15 amino acids. This chain's CDR3 is CASSLSAGEADTQYF. In DNA, the CDR3 is TGCGCCAGCAGCTTGTCGGCGGGAGAGGCAGATACGCAGTATTTT.